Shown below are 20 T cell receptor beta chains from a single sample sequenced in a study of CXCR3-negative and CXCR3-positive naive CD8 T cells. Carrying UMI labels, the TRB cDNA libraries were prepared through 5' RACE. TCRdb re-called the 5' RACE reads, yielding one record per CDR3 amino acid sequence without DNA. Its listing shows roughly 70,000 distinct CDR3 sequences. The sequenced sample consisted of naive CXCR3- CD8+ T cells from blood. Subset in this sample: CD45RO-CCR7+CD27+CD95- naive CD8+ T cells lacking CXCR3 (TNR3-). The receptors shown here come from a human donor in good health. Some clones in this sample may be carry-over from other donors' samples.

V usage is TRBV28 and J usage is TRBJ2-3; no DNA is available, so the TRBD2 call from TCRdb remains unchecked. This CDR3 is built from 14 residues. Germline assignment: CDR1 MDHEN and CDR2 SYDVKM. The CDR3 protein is CASSFASGGDTQYF.

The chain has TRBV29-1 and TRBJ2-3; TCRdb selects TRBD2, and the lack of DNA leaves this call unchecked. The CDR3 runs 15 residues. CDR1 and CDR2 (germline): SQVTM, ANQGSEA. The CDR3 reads CSVQLAGDPTDTQYF.

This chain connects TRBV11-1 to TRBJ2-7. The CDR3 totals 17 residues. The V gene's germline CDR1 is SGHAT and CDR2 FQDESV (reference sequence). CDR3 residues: CASSPNTDVYHPYEQYF.

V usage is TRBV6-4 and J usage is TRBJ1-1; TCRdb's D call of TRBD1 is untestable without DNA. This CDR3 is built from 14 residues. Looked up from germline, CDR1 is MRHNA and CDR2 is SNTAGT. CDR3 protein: CASSDSGTAAEAFF.

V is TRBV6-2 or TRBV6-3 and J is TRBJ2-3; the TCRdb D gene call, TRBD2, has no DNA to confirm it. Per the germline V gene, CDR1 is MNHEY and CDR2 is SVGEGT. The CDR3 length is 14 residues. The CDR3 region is CASSYQRGDLTQYF.

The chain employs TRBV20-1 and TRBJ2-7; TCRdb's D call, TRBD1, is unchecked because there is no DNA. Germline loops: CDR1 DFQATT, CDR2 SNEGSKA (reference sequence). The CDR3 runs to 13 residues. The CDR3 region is CSARGALGYEQYF.

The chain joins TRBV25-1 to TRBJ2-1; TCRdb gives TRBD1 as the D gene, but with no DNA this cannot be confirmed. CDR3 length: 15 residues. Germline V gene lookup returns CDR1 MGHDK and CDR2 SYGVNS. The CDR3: CASSEPDRYRNEQFF.

The CDR3 region is CASSPPQETQYF. The rearrangement joins TRBV11-3 to TRBJ2-5; TCRdb indicates TRBD1, and absent DNA this call remains unverified. CDR1 and CDR2 from the germline V gene are SGHNT and YENEEA. This CDR3 has 12 residues.

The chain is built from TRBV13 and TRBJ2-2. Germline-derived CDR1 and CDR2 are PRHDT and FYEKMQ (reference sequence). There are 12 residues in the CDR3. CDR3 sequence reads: CASSSGSGELFF.

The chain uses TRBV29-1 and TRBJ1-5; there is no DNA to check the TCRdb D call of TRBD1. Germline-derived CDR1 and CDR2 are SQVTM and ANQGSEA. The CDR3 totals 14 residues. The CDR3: CSVLGTGNGQPQHF.

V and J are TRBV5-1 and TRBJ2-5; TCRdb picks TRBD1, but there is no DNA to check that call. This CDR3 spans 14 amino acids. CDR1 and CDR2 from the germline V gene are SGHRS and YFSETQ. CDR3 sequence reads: CASSLPGGQQTQYF. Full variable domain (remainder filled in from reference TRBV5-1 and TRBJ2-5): KAGVTQTPRYLIKTRGQQVTLSCSPISGHRSVSWYQQTPGQGLQFLFEYFSETQRNKGNFPGRFSGRQFSNSRSEMNVSTLELGDSALYLCASSLPGGQQTQYFGPGTRLLVL.

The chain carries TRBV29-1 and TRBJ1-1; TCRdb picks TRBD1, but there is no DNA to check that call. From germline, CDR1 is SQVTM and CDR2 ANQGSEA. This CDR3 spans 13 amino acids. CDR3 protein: CSVETGVDTEAFF.

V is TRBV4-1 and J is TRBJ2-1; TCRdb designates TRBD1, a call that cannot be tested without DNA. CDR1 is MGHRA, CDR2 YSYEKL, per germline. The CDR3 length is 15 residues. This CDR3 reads CASSYRTELYNEQFF.

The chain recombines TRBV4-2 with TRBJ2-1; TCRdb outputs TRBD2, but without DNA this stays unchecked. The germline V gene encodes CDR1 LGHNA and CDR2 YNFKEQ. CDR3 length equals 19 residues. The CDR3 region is CASSQDPVTSGVPRNEQFF.

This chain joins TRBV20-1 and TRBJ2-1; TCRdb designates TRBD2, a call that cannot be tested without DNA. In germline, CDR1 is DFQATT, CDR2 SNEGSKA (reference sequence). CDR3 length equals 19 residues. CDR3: CSAAGGTSGVIRSYNEQFF.

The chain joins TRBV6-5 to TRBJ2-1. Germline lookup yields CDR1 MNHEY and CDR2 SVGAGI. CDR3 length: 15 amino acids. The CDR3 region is CASSYRMSSYNEQFF.

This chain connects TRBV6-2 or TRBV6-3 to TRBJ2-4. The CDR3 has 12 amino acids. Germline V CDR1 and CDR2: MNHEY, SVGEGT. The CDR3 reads CASSPTVETQYF.

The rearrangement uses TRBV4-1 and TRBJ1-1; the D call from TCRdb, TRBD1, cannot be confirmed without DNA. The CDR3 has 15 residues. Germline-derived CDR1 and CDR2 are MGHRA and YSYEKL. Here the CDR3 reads CASSRTPQGATEAFF.

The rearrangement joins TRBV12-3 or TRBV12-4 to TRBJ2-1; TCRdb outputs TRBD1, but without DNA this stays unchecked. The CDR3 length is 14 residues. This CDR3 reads CASMIGRLWDEQFF.

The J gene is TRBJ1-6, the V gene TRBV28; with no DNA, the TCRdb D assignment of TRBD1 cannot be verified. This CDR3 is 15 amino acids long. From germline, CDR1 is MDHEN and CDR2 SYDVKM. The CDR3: CASSLGDRRKSPLHF. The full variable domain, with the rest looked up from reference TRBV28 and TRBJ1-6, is DVKVTQSSRYLVKRTGEKVFLECVQDMDHENMFWYRQDPGLGLRLIYFSYDVKMKEKGDIPEGYSVSREKKERFSLILESASTNQTSMYLCASSLGDRRKSPLHFGNGTRLTVT.